The next 32 T cell receptor beta chains were all read from a single sample in a study of OX40 agonist ivuxolimab in advanced cancers. This table comes from immunoSEQ multiplex PCR, and its TCRdb copy is limited to in-frame clones, with some not included. This table holds under 65,000 clones, approximately 90% found once. Sequenced material: CD4+ or CD8+ T cells sorted from blood, taken in a trial of the OX40 agonist ivuxolimab. The receptors shown here come from an adult with an advanced solid tumor such as melanoma, head and neck, liver or kidney cancer.

V is TRBV1 and J is TRBJ2-1; TRBD1 is the table's D call and was not checked against the DNA. TRBV1 is labeled a pseudogene. The CDR3 runs to 15 residues. CDR3 DNA: TGCACCAGCAGCACACGGGACAGGGGGTACAATGAGCAGTTCTTC. This encodes CTSSTRDRGYNEQFF.

In nucleotides, the CDR3 is TGTGCCAGCAGCCCCCTACTAGCGGGGGGGACAGATACGCAGTATTTT. This gives the protein CASSPLLAGGTDTQYF. The rearrangement links TRBV7-6 to TRBJ2-3, with 13 positions matching TRBD2. V lost 5 bases and J lost 3; bases outside the gene matches: 5. The germline V gene has CDR1 SGHVS and CDR2 FNYEAQ. The length of the CDR3 is 16 residues. Supplemented by reference TRBV7-6 and TRBJ2-3, the full variable domain reads GAGVSQSPRYKVTKRGQDVALRCDPISGHVSLYWYRQALGQGPEFLTYFNYEAQQDKSGLPNDRFSAERPEGSISTLTIQRTEQRDSAMYRCASSPLLAGGTDTQYFGPGTRLTVL.

With respect to this clone: This same CDR3 is encoded by further DNA sequences in the sample. The V call is TRBV27, the J call TRBJ2-1; 15 positions match TRBD2. From germline, CDR1 is MNHEY and CDR2 SMNVEV (reference sequence). The CDR3 has 15 residues. V was clipped by 8 bases and J by 7 bases; unmatched bases: 6. CDR3 DNA sequence: TGTGCCAGCTCATCCGGGACTAGCGGGGGGAATGAGCAGTTCTTC. Its translation is CASSSGTSGGNEQFF.

This chain connects TRBV7-8 to TRBJ1-5; TRBD1 aligns across 8 bases. This CDR3 comprises 14 residues. Germline lookup yields CDR1 SGHVS and CDR2 FQNEAQ. After removal of 5 bases from V and 7 bases from J, the junction contained 7 bases not matched to a gene. This CDR3 reads CASSPGQGRQPQHF. CDR3 in DNA: TGTGCCAGCAGCCCAGGACAGGGAAGGCAGCCCCAGCATTTT.

The gene calls are TRBV28 and TRBJ1-5; 7 bases align to TRBD1. This CDR3 is built from 16 residues. J lost 0 bases, V lost 10 bases, and 12 bases had no gene match. CDR1 is MDHEN and CDR2 is SYDVKM in the germline V gene. This CDR3 is CATARGAGGSNQPQHF. CDR3 bases: TGTGCCACCGCCCGAGGGGCAGGGGGTAGCAATCAGCCCCAGCATTTT.

The count of this clone is one. The chain uses TRBV5-6 and TRBJ2-2, with TRBD1 as a possible D gene (6 bases). The germline CDR1 and CDR2 sequences are SGHDT and YYEEEE. The CDR3 spans 14 residues. Trimming took off 4 bases at V and 5 bases at J, with 12 bases between the two ends. DNA for the CDR3: TGTGCCAGCAGCGATGAACAGGGAACCGGGGAGCTGTTTTTT. It codes for CASSDEQGTGELFF.

J is TRBJ1-4 and V is TRBV7-9, with unresolved D. Germline loops: CDR1 SEHNR, CDR2 FQNEAQ (reference sequence). The CDR3 consists of 16 residues. The V and J ends lost 3 bases and 3 bases respectively, with 14 bases between them. DNA of the CDR3: TGTGCCAGCAGCTTCCCCGGAGCAGTACCTAATGAAAAACTGTTTTTT. Its translation: CASSFPGAVPNEKLFF.

The chain is built from TRBV19 and TRBJ2-3; D not certain. V was pared by 3 bases and J by 5 bases, with 21 bases between. The CDR3 sequence is 17 residues long. Per the germline V gene, CDR1 is LNHDA and CDR2 is SQIVND (reference sequence). The CDR3 is CASSITHASTSQDTQYF. Here the CDR3 DNA reads TGTGCCAGTAGTATTACCCACGCCAGCACGTCCCAAGATACGCAGTATTTT.

V gene TRBV7-9 combines with J gene TRBJ1-2; D not certain. Germline V CDR1 and CDR2: SEHNR, FQNEAQ (reference sequence). V lost 4 bases and J 7 bases, leaving 7 bases between the germline ends. This CDR3 has 11 residues. The CDR3 DNA sequence: TGTGCCAGCAGCTCCCCCGCTGGCTACACCTTC. This codes for CASSSPAGYTF.

The CDR3 spells CASSAGQGINEQFF. CDR3 sequence (DNA): TGTGCCAGTAGTGCGGGACAGGGTATCAATGAGCAGTTCTTC. This sequence joins TRBV19 and TRBJ2-1; 9 nucleotides align to TRBD1. J gave up 6 bases and V 5 bases, and 5 bases lay outside the gene matches. Per germline, CDR1 LNHDA and CDR2 SQIVND (reference sequence). CDR3 length: 14 amino acids. Full variable domain (missing parts from reference TRBV19 and TRBJ2-1): DGGITQSPKYLFRKEGQNVTLSCEQNLNHDAMYWYRQDPGQGLRLIYYSQIVNDFQKGDIAEGYSVSREKKESFPLTVTSAQKNPTAFYLCASSAGQGINEQFFGPGTRLTVL.

To note about this clone: Other DNA sequences in the same sample also yield this CDR3. J is TRBJ2-1 and V is TRBV5-1; tentative D call: TRBD2 (5 bases). The length of the CDR3 is 17 residues. V was trimmed by 1 base and J by 0 bases, leaving 14 bases between them. The germline V gene encodes CDR1 SGHRS and CDR2 YFSETQ. The CDR3 region is CASSLYASGSSYNEQFF. CDR3 nucleotide sequence: TGCGCCAGCAGCTTGTATGCCAGTGGGAGCTCCTACAATGAGCAGTTCTTC.

V usage is TRBV6-5 and J usage is TRBJ1-2, with D perhaps matching TRBD1 (5 bases). Germline CDR1 and CDR2: MNHEY and SVGAGI. The V and J ends lost 5 bases and 7 bases respectively, with 20 bases between them. The CDR3 runs 15 residues. The CDR3 nucleotides are TGTGCCAGCAGTCCACCGGCCAGGGCGATAGGTGGCTACACCTTC. Translation gives CASSPPARAIGGYTF.

This chain joins TRBV29-1 and TRBJ2-3; a weak D match, TRBD1 (5 bases). The germline CDR1 and CDR2 sequences are SQVTM and ANQGSEA. Trimming pared 8 bases from V and 2 bases from J, leaving 11 bases between. The CDR3 is 12 amino acids. The CDR3 DNA follows: TGCAGCATGAGACAGATCACAGATACGCAGTATTTT. The encoded protein is CSMRQITDTQYF.

CDR3 in DNA: TGTGCCAGTAGAGCTAGCGGGAGCTCCTACGAGCAGTACTTC. Protein product: CASRASGSSYEQYF. The J gene is TRBJ2-7, the V gene TRBV19, with 10 nucleotides matching TRBD2. Germline values: CDR1 LNHDA, CDR2 SQIVND (reference sequence). The junction had 2 bases not matched to a gene; V was cut back by 6 bases and J by 0 bases. The CDR3 spans 14 residues.

The chain uses TRBV6-5 and TRBJ2-5; maybe TRBD1 (6 bases). Germline-derived CDR1 and CDR2 are MNHEY and SVGAGI. CDR3 length: 15 amino acids. V lost 5 bases to trimming and J lost 5 bases, with 18 bases between them. The CDR3 DNA follows: TGTGCCAGCAGTCCCCCAGGGGCCCCGGGGGAGACCCAGTACTTC. Translating it yields CASSPPGAPGETQYF.

This clone was recorded once. This chain uses TRBV2 with TRBJ2-3, with D perhaps TRBD2 (6 bases). CDR1 is SNHLY and CDR2 is FYNNEI in the germline V gene. V lost 8 bases and J lost 1, with 16 bases in between. The CDR3 runs 15 residues. This chain's CDR3 is CASHATSGGTDTQYF. CDR3 nucleotides: TGTGCCAGCCATGCGACTAGTGGAGGCACAGATACGCAGTATTTT.

The chain uses TRBV5-6 and TRBJ2-4, with 11 bases lining up with TRBD2. CDR1 and CDR2 from the germline V gene are SGHDT and YYEEEE. The CDR3 loop spans 14 amino acids. V shed 4 bases, J shed 7 bases, and the junction held 4 bases outside the gene matches. CDR3 loop: CASSPGTSGNIQYF. Written as DNA, the CDR3 is TGTGCCAGCAGCCCCGGGACTAGCGGTAACATTCAGTACTTC.

The chain uses TRBV4-1 and TRBJ2-3; 8 positions agree with TRBD2. This CDR3 has 16 amino acids. Germline V gene lookup returns CDR1 MGHRA and CDR2 YSYEKL. Losses at the gene ends were 4 bases for V and 0 bases for J; bases not matched to a gene: 6. The CDR3 DNA is TGCGCCAGCAGCCGAGAGACTAGCGTGAGCACAGATACGCAGTATTTT. As protein: CASSRETSVSTDTQYF.

The chain carries TRBV27 and TRBJ2-2; the match to TRBD1 covers 8 bases. This CDR3 has 14 amino acids. Germline trimming cut 5 bases from V and 5 bases from J; bases unmatched to any gene: 4. Germline CDR1 is MNHEY and CDR2 is SMNVEV (reference sequence). The CDR3 reads CASSGQGPTGELFF. CDR3 nucleotide sequence: TGTGCCAGCAGTGGACAGGGTCCGACCGGGGAGCTGTTTTTT.

The V and J genes are TRBV6-6 and TRBJ2-7; TRBD1 matches 8 bases. CDR1 and CDR2 from the germline V gene are MNHNY and SVGAGI (reference sequence). The CDR3 runs 15 residues. V gave up 5 bases and J gave up 2 bases; unmatched junction bases: 8. The CDR3 loop reads CASSTPETGAYEQYF. CDR3 DNA: TGTGCCAGCAGTACCCCGGAGACAGGGGCCTACGAGCAGTACTTC.

This clone was counted only a few times. The chain has TRBV27 and TRBJ1-6, with 7 bases aligning to TRBD1. The CDR3 has 16 residues. Germline assignment: CDR1 MNHEY and CDR2 SMNVEV (reference sequence). The V and J ends lost 8 bases and 8 bases, in that order; junction bases with no gene match: 15. The CDR3 bases are TGTGCCAGCTCCATCTGGCAGGGGACAGTGCATTCACCCCTCCACTTT. This codes for CASSIWQGTVHSPLHF.

This clone has ten or more counts. As DNA, the CDR3 is TGTGCCAGTAGGTCCGGGGGGGAGCTGTTTTTT. Translated, it gives CASRSGGELFF. The chain joins TRBV19 to TRBJ2-2, with unresolved D. Germline CDR1 reads LNHDA; CDR2 reads SQIVND (reference sequence). CDR3 size: 11 residues. The ends were cut back, 6 bases at V and 8 bases at J, with 7 bases in the middle.

This chain uses TRBV9 with TRBJ2-6; D may be TRBD2 (5 bases). Germline assignment: CDR1 SGDLS and CDR2 YYNGEE. The CDR3 extends over 18 amino acids. V was shortened by 4 bases and J by 0 bases, with 17 bases between the two germline ends. CDR3 coding DNA: TGTGCCAGCAGCCCTCGGGATAGCGTGTACTCTGGGGCCAACGTCCTGACTTTC. Protein sequence: CASSPRDSVYSGANVLTF. The whole variable domain, filled in from reference TRBV9 and TRBJ2-6, reads DSGVTQTPKHLITATGQRVTLRCSPRSGDLSVYWYQQSLDQGLQFLIQYYNGEERAKGNILERFSAQQFPDLHSELNLSSLELGDSALYFCASSPRDSVYSGANVLTFGAGSRLTVL.

The rearrangement joins TRBV27 to TRBJ2-7; D is tentatively TRBD1 or TRBD2 (6 bases each). Per the germline V gene, CDR1 is MNHEY and CDR2 is SMNVEV (reference sequence). Trimming pared 2 bases from V and 0 bases from J, leaving 11 bases between. The CDR3 is 15 residues long. The CDR3 DNA is TGTGCCAGCAGTTTAAGCGGAGGGGGCTCCTACGAGCAGTACTTC. This encodes CASSLSGGGSYEQYF.

This sequence joins TRBV28 and TRBJ2-5; 9 positions agree with TRBD2. Germline V lookup: CDR1 MDHEN, CDR2 SYDVKM. The length of the CDR3 is 14 residues. V gave up 8 bases and J gave up 7 bases; unmatched junction bases: 11. The CDR3: CASGTPGLAWTQYF. The CDR3 coding sequence is TGTGCCAGCGGGACACCGGGACTAGCATGGACCCAGTACTTC.

The V and J genes are TRBV7-9 and TRBJ2-1; TRBD2 is a possible D gene (6 bases). Deletions cut 1 base from V and 2 bases from J, with 9 bases between. Germline-derived CDR1 and CDR2 are SEHNR and FQNEAQ (reference sequence). The CDR3 is made up of 15 amino acids. The CDR3 region has the DNA TGTGCCAGCAGCTTAGGGGGGGACCCCTACAATGAGCAGTTCTTC. It translates to CASSLGGDPYNEQFF.

This chain connects TRBV13 to TRBJ2-3, with TRBD2 matching over 11 bases. Germline V gene sequence: CDR1 PRHDT, CDR2 FYEKMQ (reference sequence). Trimming at V came to 5 bases and at J to 4 bases, leaving 8 bases not matched to a gene. The CDR3 has 16 amino acids. The CDR3: CASSEKLAGVSDTQYF. Written as DNA, the CDR3 is TGTGCCAGCAGCGAAAAACTAGCGGGAGTTTCAGATACGCAGTATTTT.

This chain uses TRBV7-8 with TRBJ1-1; no clear D. V shed 3 bases and J shed 9 bases, with 17 bases lying between them. The CDR3 sequence is 14 residues long. Germline CDR1 and CDR2: SGHVS and FQNEAQ. CDR3 nucleotides: TGTGCCAGCAGCTTCGAGGGTCCAACGGGGAAAGCTTTCTTT. It specifies CASSFEGPTGKAFF.

This chain connects TRBV5-5 to TRBJ1-3; no clear D gene. V lost 7 bases, J lost 5 bases, and 7 bases lay in between. This CDR3 region has 11 residues. Germline CDR1 and CDR2: SGHKS and YYEKEE (reference sequence). Here the CDR3 DNA reads TGTGCCAGCCTACAGAGAAACACCATATATTTT. It yields the protein CASLQRNTIYF.

This chain links TRBV28 with TRBJ1-1; TRBD1 matches 7 bases. The germline gives CDR1 MDHEN, CDR2 SYDVKM. The CDR3 sequence is 15 residues long. V was clipped by 7 bases and J by 5 bases; unmatched bases: 13. This CDR3 reads CASIPYRGGLTEAFF. CDR3 DNA: TGTGCCAGCATCCCCTACAGGGGAGGGTTGACTGAAGCTTTCTTT.

The chain has TRBV2 and TRBJ2-6, with D perhaps TRBD1 or TRBD2 (5 bases each). This CDR3 has 15 residues. Trimming cost V 6 bases and J 0 bases, with 9 bases left between them. Germline V gene data show CDR1 as SNHLY and CDR2 as FYNNEI. For the CDR3, the DNA is TGTGCCAGCAGATCAGGGAGCTCTGGGGCCAACGTCCTGACTTTC. Translation: CASRSGSSGANVLTF.

The gene calls are TRBV19 and TRBJ2-7, with 9 positions matching TRBD1. The germline CDR1 and CDR2 sequences are LNHDA and SQIVND (reference sequence). The CDR3 consists of 18 residues. The V gene end was trimmed by 5 bases and the J gene end by 4 bases; junction bases not matched to a gene: 18. CDR3 sequence: CASSFTVEGGQGGYEQYF. The CDR3 DNA reads as TGTGCCAGTAGTTTTACCGTTGAGGGGGGACAGGGTGGATACGAGCAGTACTTC.